A single sample is the source of the 5 T cell receptor beta chains below, sequenced in a study of T-cell memory formation after mild COVID-19. TCRdb re-called the 5' RACE reads with MiXCR, one entry per CDR3 protein. In the table there are around 130,000 distinct CDR3 sequences, more than 13% of which are singletons. Source material: PBMCs or a T cell subset sorted from them (not recorded which). These receptors originate from an adult woman who had mild COVID-19 (a few samples of this study predate the infection). Cell type and time point are not known.

This clonotype was counted a few times. The junction and the germline gene differ at one end; a read error may be behind it. The rearrangement joins TRBV9 to TRBJ2-1; D possibly corresponds to TRBD2 (6 bases). In germline, CDR1 is SGDLS, CDR2 YYNGEE. CDR3 length: 15 residues. CDR3 sequence reads: CASSVGGLSDNEQFF. The CDR3 DNA is TGTGCCAGCAGCGTGGGGGGACTCTCCGACAATGAGCAGTTCTTC.

In this sample, this clonotype turned up a few times. This chain connects TRBV12-3 or TRBV12-4 to TRBJ2-5; TRBD1 might be the D (5 bases). The CDR3 runs 13 residues. Trimming stripped 3 bases from V and 4 bases from J, with 9 bases between. The CDR3 here is CASSFQGPETQYF. CDR3 DNA: TGTGCCAGCAGTTTTCAGGGTCCAGAGACCCAGTACTTC.

In this sample, this clonotype turned up a few times. The genes are TRBV24-1 and TRBJ2-5; D may correspond to TRBD1 or TRBD2 (5 bases each). The CDR3 sequence is 15 residues long. The V end was cut by 3 bases, the J end by 0 bases, with 10 bases between. CDR1 KGHDR and CDR2 SFDVKD come from the germline V gene. The CDR3, as DNA: TGTGCCACCAGTGATACCTGGGACCACCAAGAGACCCAGTACTTC. Translation gives CATSDTWDHQETQYF.

This clonotype has only a few counts. The chain joins TRBV6-2 or TRBV6-3 to TRBJ1-5; the D is unclear. CDR1 is MNHEY, CDR2 SVGEGT, per germline. Trimming removed 6 bases from V and 3 bases from J, with 12 bases in between. The CDR3 sequence is 14 residues long. CDR3 sequence (DNA): TGTGCCAGCAGCAACAGCGGGTTCAATCAGCCCCAGCATTTT. As protein: CASSNSGFNQPQHF.

As regards this clonotype: The junction departs from the called germline gene at one end, perhaps through a read error. J is TRBJ2-1 and V is TRBV5-6; weak D call: TRBD2 (5 bases). The CDR3 spans 12 residues. Looked up from germline, CDR1 is SGHDT and CDR2 is YYEEEE. The DNA for the CDR3 is TGTACCAGCAGCTTGGGAGACAATGAGCAGTTCTTC. Its translation: CTSSLGDNEQFF.